This TCR beta chain was identified in a study of blood T cell repertoires in COVID-19 (dated by TCRdb to about 2020). With respect to the entire study: The collaborator samples originated in the United States, Italy and Spain and spanned the acute and convalescent phases of COVID-19. The material from the prospective study consisted of cDNA or gDNA derived from T cells, B-cell-depleted T cells, or PBMCs. Sample metadata almost always included a de-identified subject ID, COVID-19 status, age in years and sex. The samples were drawn from the first 160 participants of the ongoing ImmuneRACE study and from 1,200 or so subjects provided by 6 global collaborators. Subjects who had been exposed to COVID-19, were actively infected with it, or had recovered from it provided the deeply sampled blood TCRbeta repertoires that made up the dataset. A freely available public database, intended as a resource for researchers studying the immune response to SARS-CoV-2, is where the repertoires were released. Where HLA class I and class II types were available, the types were taken from metadata supplied by the sample provider, not from assay-based typing. Study-wide findings and limitations: Clinical and demographic metadata were provided uncurated, with the amount varying by source and participant.

Another Seattle source contributed samples from volunteer blood donors who had recovered from COVID-19. Each collaborating institution followed its own protocols to collect whole blood in K2EDTA tubes. For TCRbeta analysis, collaborators shipped samples in one of three forms: frozen whole blood, isolated PBMCs, or DNA extracted from either of those sample types. The immunoSEQ Assay, a bias-controlled multiplex PCR, was used to amplify TCRbeta CDR3 regions from genomic DNA. From the authors' description of their analysis: Nucleated cell counts per sample were estimated from amplification of reference gene primers within the assay. To quantify the absolute abundance of each unique TCRbeta CDR3 rearrangement, sequence reads were collapsed and filtered. For each sample, productive Simpson clonality was calculated by taking the square root of Simpson's diversity index across productive rearrangements. The clones in this table, taken by TCRdb from immuneACCESS, are in-frame only. Not every clone is retained; where verified, under half of the shortfall comes from an unresolved V gene, and the cause of the rest is unknown. That table gives V, J and clone size, and the DNA gave D and trimming. The sample table lists around 260,000 clones, around 90% of them with a count of one. 0.94% of the sample is held by the ten biggest clonotypes.

As to this clone: Its target antigen remains unknown. Within one base of it there is no much larger clone, and no base qualities were kept.

Based on the germline V gene (reference sequence), the CDR1 and CDR2 sequences are LNHDA and SQIVND. Germline trimming: 10 bases from V, 3 bases from J; junction bases outside gene matches: 5. Inclusive of the bounding cysteine and phenylalanine, the CDR3 is 13 residues long. Only the CDR3 portion is preserved as DNA: 39 bases, with reading frame beginning at the first base. Sequenced input: peripheral blood. The chain couples TRBV19 to TRBJ2-1; TRBD2 lines up with 8 middle nucleotides. The origin of this receptor is a woman aged 35 to 49 who had recovered from COVID-19. This receptor has the CDR3 CATSGRNYNEQFF. The nucleotides read TGTGCCACGAGCGGGAGAAACTACAATGAGCAGTTCTTC.